These 25 T cell receptor beta chains were all obtained from the same sample, sequenced in a study of T cell responses to AZD1222 COVID-19 vaccine. Clones were read by immunoSEQ multiplex PCR, and TCRdb kept only the in-frame ones, dropping some. The sample carries around 78,000 clones, 87% recorded once. The sequenced sample was peripheral blood, obtained on day 0 of AZD1222 vaccination. The receptors here all came from an adult in good health.

The chain employs TRBV4-1 and TRBJ2-3; D gene unclear. The CDR3 has 15 amino acids. CDR1 and CDR2 from the germline V gene are MGHRA and YSYEKL. Trimming shortened V by 2 bases and J by 8 bases, and 17 bases separated the two germline ends. The CDR3 DNA reads as TGCGCCAGCAGCCAACTTTGGACGGGTTTTGCTACGCAGTATTTT. It specifies CASSQLWTGFATQYF.

This clone appeared once. The rearrangement uses TRBV6-6 and TRBJ1-1; TRBD1 might be the D (6 bases). Deletions cut 4 bases from V and 1 base from J, with 10 bases between. Germline V CDR1 and CDR2: MNHNY, SVGAGI (reference sequence). The CDR3 loop spans 14 amino acids. CDR3 residues: CASSWSGQNTEAFF. The CDR3 coding sequence is TGTGCCAGCAGTTGGTCGGGACAGAACACTGAAGCTTTCTTT.

The chain couples TRBV14 to TRBJ2-7, with a weak D call TRBD1 (6 bases). The CDR3 is 17 residues long. Trimming pared 4 bases from V and 3 bases from J, leaving 22 bases between. Germline V gene sequence: CDR1 SGHDN, CDR2 FVKESK. CDR3 coding DNA: TGTGCCAGCAGCCGCCTAAAACAGGGTCCCCCCCTCTACGAGCAGTACTTC. Translated, it gives CASSRLKQGPPLYEQYF.

In nucleotides, the CDR3 is TGTGCCAGCAGCCCCCAGCCCACATTTAAGGGGGATGGCTACACCTTC. Its protein is CASSPQPTFKGDGYTF. J is TRBJ1-2 and V is TRBV9, with a weak D call TRBD1 (6 bases). This CDR3 region has 16 residues. CDR1 is SGDLS and CDR2 is YYNGEE in the germline V gene. The V end was cut by 4 bases, the J end by 6 bases, with 22 bases between.

The table lists this clone with a count of one. The rearrangement joins TRBV6-5 to TRBJ2-4; 10 nucleotides agree with TRBD1. The CDR3 totals 16 residues. J gave up 7 bases and V 1 base, and 7 bases lay outside the gene matches. From germline, CDR1 is MNHEY and CDR2 SVGAGI. The DNA for the CDR3 is TGTGCCAGCAGTTACTACCCGGGACAGGGGTGGAACATTCAGTACTTC. It codes for CASSYYPGQGWNIQYF.

V is TRBV6-5 and J is TRBJ2-7; TRBD1 matches 8 bases. J gave up 3 bases and V 0 bases, and 4 bases lay outside the gene matches. The CDR3 extends over 15 amino acids. The germline V gene encodes CDR1 MNHEY and CDR2 SVGAGI. This CDR3 reads CASSYSADRGYEQYF. In DNA, the CDR3 is TGTGCCAGCAGTTACTCTGCAGACAGGGGCTACGAGCAGTACTTC.

The genes are TRBV19 and TRBJ1-2; weak D call: TRBD1 (6 bases). The CDR3 has 15 amino acids. V lost 6 bases to trimming and J lost 4 bases, with 18 bases between them. Germline V gene lookup returns CDR1 LNHDA and CDR2 SQIVND (reference sequence). CDR3: CASRSGAPTIYGYTF. Written as DNA, the CDR3 is TGTGCCAGTAGGTCAGGGGCGCCTACTATCTATGGCTACACCTTC.

This clone came up a few times. The chain joins TRBV12-3 or TRBV12-4 to TRBJ1-2; D not certain. V was shortened by 3 bases and J by 2 bases, with 7 bases between the two germline ends. The CDR3 totals 13 residues. CDR3 coding DNA: TGTGCCAGCAGTTTTGGGAACAACTATGGCTACACCTTC. This gives the protein CASSFGNNYGYTF.

This clone was observed a single time. The V gene is TRBV7-3, the J gene TRBJ1-2; perhaps TRBD1 as D (6 bases). Trimming removed 5 bases from V and 2 bases from J, with 15 bases in between. The CDR3 totals 15 residues. Germline CDR1 reads SGHTA; CDR2 reads FQGTGA. Here the CDR3 DNA reads TGTGCCAGCAGCCAGGGGAGGGGCTCGAACTATGGCTACACCTTC. Amino acids: CASSQGRGSNYGYTF.

V is TRBV3-1 (or the pseudogene TRBV3-2) and J is TRBJ2-7; no reliable D call. The germline CDR1 and CDR2 sequences are LGHDT and YNNKEL (reference sequence). Trimming stripped 4 bases from V and 2 bases from J, with 15 bases between. This CDR3 contains 15 residues. The CDR3 loop reads CASSPTPIPPYEQYF. The CDR3 DNA reads as TGTGCCAGCAGCCCCACCCCCATTCCACCCTACGAGCAGTACTTC.

This chain joins TRBV3-1 (or the pseudogene TRBV3-2) and TRBJ1-1; D ambiguous. Germline V gene sequence: CDR1 LGHDT, CDR2 YNNKEL (reference sequence). The CDR3 contains 12 residues. V lost 4 bases, J lost 5 bases, and 8 bases lay in between. The CDR3 region is CASSLEGTEAFF. For the CDR3, the DNA is TGTGCCAGCAGCCTCGAAGGAACTGAAGCTTTCTTT.

In its sample, this clone was seen once. V gene TRBV7-2 combines with J gene TRBJ1-1, with D perhaps TRBD1 (5 bases). V was shortened by 3 bases and J by 6 bases, with 20 bases between the two germline ends. The CDR3 runs 16 residues. Germline V gene sequence: CDR1 SGHTA, CDR2 FQGNSA. The CDR3: CASSFSRGAGLSEAFF. In nucleotides, the CDR3 is TGTGCCAGCAGCTTTTCCCGGGGCGCGGGGCTTTCTGAAGCTTTCTTT.

The J gene is TRBJ1-3, the V gene TRBV6-5, with D unclear. V shed 7 bases and J shed 1 base, with 5 bases lying between them. Looked up from germline, CDR1 is MNHEY and CDR2 is SVGAGI. This CDR3 spans 12 amino acids. CDR3 coding DNA: TGTGCCAGCACCGGATCTGGAAACACCATATATTTT. This codes for CASTGSGNTIYF.

Comment on this clone: The sample carries other DNA sequences with the same CDR3. V and J are TRBV11-2 and TRBJ1-2; TRBD1 might be the D (5 bases). V shed 0 bases and J shed 7 bases, with 6 bases lying between them. Germline lookup yields CDR1 SGHAT and CDR2 FQNNGV. The CDR3 sequence is 12 residues long. CDR3 in amino acids: CASSLDRVGYTF. In DNA, the CDR3 is TGTGCCAGCAGCTTAGACAGGGTTGGCTACACCTTC.

The chain joins TRBV7-3 to TRBJ1-2; D is perhaps TRBD1 (6 bases). The V end was cut by 5 bases, the J end by 6 bases, with 19 bases between. CDR3 length equals 15 residues. CDR1 and CDR2 (germline): SGHTA, FQGTGA. The CDR3 is CASSHGGPPRNGYTF. In DNA form, the CDR3 reads TGTGCCAGCAGCCATGGGGGCCCGCCTCGAAATGGCTACACCTTC.

This chain connects TRBV30 to TRBJ2-5; the match to TRBD2 covers 8 bases. Germline V CDR1 and CDR2: GTSNPN, SVGIG (reference sequence). After removal of 7 bases from V and 8 bases from J, the junction contained 6 bases not matched to a gene. CDR3 length equals 11 residues. The CDR3, as DNA: TGTGCCTCCGGACTAGCCGAAACCCAGTACTTC. Residues: CASGLAETQYF.

This clone was detected only a few times. This chain uses TRBV7-3 with TRBJ1-6; D is ambiguous. The CDR3 has 13 residues. V was clipped by 2 bases and J by 2 bases, with 1 base between them. Germline CDR1 is SGHTA and CDR2 is FQGTGA. The CDR3: CASSLAYNSPLHF. Here the CDR3 DNA reads TGTGCCAGCAGCTTAGCCTATAATTCACCCCTCCACTTT. Drawing the rest from reference TRBV7-3 and TRBJ1-6, the complete variable domain is GAGVSQTPSNKVTEKGKYVELRCDPISGHTALYWYRQSLGQGPEFLIYFQGTGAADDSGLPNDRFFAVRPEGSVSTLKIQRTERGDSAVYLCASSLAYNSPLHFGNGTRLTVT.

The rearrangement uses TRBV19 and TRBJ1-2, with TRBD1 matching over 7 bases. CDR1 and CDR2 (germline): LNHDA, SQIVND (reference sequence). This CDR3 spans 13 amino acids. Trimming at V came to 5 bases and at J to 2 bases, leaving 2 bases not matched to a gene. This CDR3 is CASSPDRNYGYTF. Here the CDR3 DNA reads TGTGCCAGTAGTCCGGACAGGAACTATGGCTACACCTTC. Full variable domain (missing parts from reference TRBV19 and TRBJ1-2): DGGITQSPKYLFRKEGQNVTLSCEQNLNHDAMYWYRQDPGQGLRLIYYSQIVNDFQKGDIAEGYSVSREKKESFPLTVTSAQKNPTAFYLCASSPDRNYGYTFGSGTRLTVV.

The V gene is TRBV6-1, the J gene TRBJ1-1; TRBD1 is a possible D gene (6 bases). The CDR3 has 13 amino acids. Trimming removed 2 bases at V and 9 bases at J, with 13 bases between. Germline values: CDR1 MNHNS, CDR2 SASEGT. The CDR3 reads CASSERGSGKAFF. CDR3 in DNA: TGTGCCAGCAGTGAAAGGGGGTCCGGAAAAGCTTTCTTT.

This clone was detected once. The chain combines TRBV11-1 with TRBJ2-4; weak D call: TRBD1 (5 bases). Per the germline V gene, CDR1 is SGHAT and CDR2 is FQDESV (reference sequence). V lost 7 bases, J lost 5 bases, and 9 bases lay in between. The CDR3 extends over 12 amino acids. DNA of the CDR3: TGTGCCAGCACTGACAGCCAAAACATTCAGTACTTC. Protein: CASTDSQNIQYF.

V gene TRBV11-2 combines with J gene TRBJ1-3; no firm D call. CDR3 size: 15 residues. Trimming cost V 0 bases and J 1 base, with 7 bases left between them. Germline V CDR1 and CDR2: SGHAT, FQNNGV. This CDR3 reads CASSLDRNSGNTIYF. The CDR3 nucleotides read TGTGCCAGCAGCTTAGATCGGAATTCTGGAAACACCATATATTTT.

V gene TRBV6-1 combines with J gene TRBJ2-7; 11 positions agree with TRBD2. The CDR3 has 13 residues. The V gene's germline CDR1 is MNHNS and CDR2 SASEGT. Germline trimming cut 3 bases from V and 7 bases from J; bases unmatched to any gene: 2. CDR3 bases: TGTGCCAGCAGTGATGCTAGCGGGGGGGAGCAGTACTTC. It specifies CASSDASGGEQYF.

V gene TRBV27 combines with J gene TRBJ2-1, with 8 bases fitting TRBD2. CDR3 size: 13 residues. Germline assignment: CDR1 MNHEY and CDR2 SMNVEV (reference sequence). V lost 9 bases to trimming and J lost 7 bases; unmatched junction nucleotides: 8. The CDR3 loop is CASSSGSWNEQFF. CDR3 sequence (DNA): TGTGCCAGTTCCAGCGGGAGTTGGAATGAGCAGTTCTTC.

The rearrangement uses TRBV27 and TRBJ2-2; a possible D gene is TRBD2 (6 bases). This CDR3 is 17 amino acids long. Trimming stripped 4 bases from V and 5 bases from J, with 20 bases between. The germline CDR1 and CDR2 sequences are MNHEY and SMNVEV (reference sequence). CDR3 DNA sequence: TGTGCCAGCAGTTCACCCTTCGGGAGCCTGGGAACCGGGGAGCTGTTTTTT. Its protein product is CASSSPFGSLGTGELFF.

There are a few counts of this clone. The chain carries TRBV25-1 and TRBJ2-5, with D perhaps TRBD1 (6 bases). V was trimmed by 3 bases and J by 7 bases, leaving 18 bases between them. The CDR3 length is 15 residues. Germline CDR1 MGHDK, CDR2 SYGVNS. CDR3 in DNA: TGTGCCAGCAGTGATCGGACCACGAAACAGGGGACCCAGTACTTC. It yields the protein CASSDRTTKQGTQYF.